One sample yielded the 24 T cell receptor beta chains listed below, sequenced in a study of T cell repertoires in cytomegalovirus infection (dated by TCRdb to the late 2010s). The reads were generated on an Illumina HiSeq 1500. Using fastp at Q25 and MiXCR, TCRdb reprocessed the public reads and kept productive beta chains. Rows are unified per CDR3 protein, each entry keeping the most common DNA and genes. This sample is represented by a few hundred thousand distinct CDR3 sequences; 15% to 20% of them were singletons. The ten biggest clones cover approximately 8% of the sample. Sequencing was carried out using PBMCs. The receptors were gathered from a human donor in good health (CMV status not recorded). Some clones in this sample may be carry-over from other donors' samples.

The sample holds a few counts of this clonotype. The chain is built from TRBV18 and TRBJ2-5; TRBD2 matches 9 bases. The V gene end was trimmed by 3 bases and the J gene end by 1 base; junction bases not matched to a gene: 6. The CDR3 has 16 amino acids. The germline CDR1 and CDR2 sequences are KGHSH and LQKENI. The CDR3 spells CASSPGLAGIQETQYF. Here the CDR3 DNA reads TGTGCCAGCTCACCCGGGCTAGCGGGAATCCAAGAGACCCAGTACTTC.

The chain has TRBV28 and TRBJ1-2; TRBD1 matches 9 bases. The CDR3 has 14 amino acids. In germline, CDR1 is MDHEN, CDR2 SYDVKM. V was pared by 6 bases and J by 8 bases, with 10 bases of the junction left unmatched. CDR3 amino acids: CASRVVQGAQGYTF. In nucleotides, the CDR3 is TGTGCCAGCAGGGTTGTACAGGGGGCACAAGGCTACACCTTC.

This clonotype has a count of ten or more. V gene TRBV7-2 combines with J gene TRBJ2-5; a possible D gene is TRBD2 (6 bases). This CDR3 region has 17 residues. The germline V and J ends were trimmed by 4 bases and 8 bases, with 26 bases remaining between them. Germline V gene lookup returns CDR1 SGHTA and CDR2 FQGNSA. Written as DNA, the CDR3 is TGTGCCAGCAGCTCCCCTCCTAGCGAGAAATATAAGAGAACCCAGTACTTC. Translation gives CASSSPPSEKYKRTQYF.

This clonotype was observed a few times. The chain joins TRBV6-2 or TRBV6-3 to TRBJ2-4, with 9 bases that match TRBD1. V was pared by 6 bases and J by 9 bases, with 6 bases of the junction left unmatched. This CDR3 contains 13 residues. Germline CDR1 MNHEY, CDR2 SVGEGT. The CDR3 DNA reads as TGTGCCAGCAGCAGGGGACAGGGCAGCATTCAGTACTTC. It translates to CASSRGQGSIQYF.

The table lists this clonotype with a few counts. This chain joins TRBV19 and TRBJ2-5, with TRBD2 as a possible D gene (6 bases). The CDR3 is made up of 15 amino acids. CDR1 is LNHDA and CDR2 is SQIVND in the germline V gene (reference sequence). V lost 3 bases to trimming and J lost 2 bases, with 13 bases between them. The CDR3 loop is CASSIAGTDQETQYF. In DNA, the CDR3 is TGTGCCAGTAGTATTGCCGGGACTGATCAAGAGACCCAGTACTTC.

The table lists this clonotype with a few counts. The CDR3 sequence is CASSQEDSPLHF. CDR3 DNA sequence: TGTGCCAGCAGCCAGGAAGATTCACCCCTCCACTTT. The chain carries TRBV3-1 and TRBJ1-6, with D unresolved. Germline values: CDR1 LGHDT, CDR2 YNNKEL (reference sequence). Trimming took off 3 bases at V and 8 bases at J, with 5 bases between the two ends. The CDR3 extends over 12 amino acids.

The V call is TRBV27, the J call TRBJ1-5; the D gene is possibly TRBD1 (5 bases). The CDR3 contains 17 residues. V was shortened by 5 bases and J by 4 bases, with 21 bases between the two germline ends. Germline V gene lookup returns CDR1 MNHEY and CDR2 SMNVEV (reference sequence). The CDR3: CASSPRRGRRPNQPQHF. Written as DNA, the CDR3 is TGTGCCAGCAGTCCACGACGGGGACGGAGACCAAATCAGCCCCAGCATTTT.

A remark on this clonotype: Given a much more abundant clone one base away, this may be a read error. The genes are TRBV10-3 and TRBJ2-5, with D unclear. Germline CDR1 and CDR2: ENHRY and SYGVKD. V was shortened by 5 bases and J by 3 bases, with 10 bases between the two germline ends. This CDR3 contains 13 residues. This CDR3 is CAISKRREETQYF. DNA for the CDR3: TGTGCCATCAGTAAGCGACGGGAAGAGACCCAGTACTTC.

This chain joins TRBV7-8 and TRBJ2-5; D might be TRBD1 (5 bases). Germline-derived CDR1 and CDR2 are SGHVS and FQNEAQ. V dropped 2 bases and J dropped 0 bases, with 13 bases sitting between them. The CDR3 length is 16 residues. The chain's CDR3 is CASSLRGRLNQETQYF. As DNA, the CDR3 is TGTGCCAGCAGCTTAAGGGGAAGACTGAACCAAGAGACCCAGTACTTC.

Turning to this clonotype: One junction end disagrees with the germline gene, perhaps due to a read error. This chain links TRBV2 with TRBJ2-1; TRBD2 aligns across 7 bases. Germline-derived CDR1 and CDR2 are SNHLY and FYNNEI. This CDR3 has 15 residues. CDR3 nucleotides: TGTGCCAGCAGTATCGGGGCCCCGGGAGGTAATGGGCAGTTCTTC. Translating gives CASSIGAPGGNGQFF.

V gene TRBV5-4 combines with J gene TRBJ1-6; TRBD1 aligns across 8 bases. Germline loops: CDR1 SGHNT, CDR2 YYREEE (reference sequence). The CDR3 totals 14 residues. With 0 bases clipped from V and 7 bases from J, the junction kept 0 bases outside the gene matches. CDR3 residues: CASSLDRGNSPLHF. In DNA form, the CDR3 reads TGTGCCAGCAGCTTGGACAGGGGGAATTCACCCCTCCACTTT.

This clonotype was seen a few times. The V call is TRBV12-3 or TRBV12-4, the J call TRBJ2-5; TRBD1 is a possible D gene (6 bases). V was shortened by 3 bases and J by 10 bases, with 18 bases between the two germline ends. The CDR3 contains 14 residues. Written as DNA, the CDR3 is TGTGCCAGCAGTTTGGACAGCCGAGGCGTCGACCAGTACTTC. Translation gives CASSLDSRGVDQYF.

The chain employs TRBV27 and TRBJ2-5; 8 bases are shared with TRBD1. V shed 7 bases and J 5 bases; nucleotides not matched to a gene: 6. The germline gives CDR1 MNHEY, CDR2 SMNVEV (reference sequence). The CDR3 length is 13 residues. The CDR3 coding sequence is TGTGCCAGCACAGGGGGCTGGGGGGAGACCCAGTACTTC. Translating gives CASTGGWGETQYF.

The chain combines TRBV19 with TRBJ1-2; TRBD1 matches 8 bases. The CDR3 is 15 amino acids. Germline-derived CDR1 and CDR2 are LNHDA and SQIVND (reference sequence). The ends lost 4 bases at V and 7 bases at J; junction bases unmatched: 11. The CDR3 DNA sequence: TGTGCCAGTAGTACACGGACAGGGAAATACGGTGGCTACACCTTC. Amino acids: CASSTRTGKYGGYTF.

This chain joins TRBV15 and TRBJ2-5; 10 nucleotides agree with TRBD1. The germline V gene encodes CDR1 LNHNV and CDR2 YYDKDF (reference sequence). V was clipped by 1 base and J by 4 bases; unmatched bases: 3. The CDR3 runs to 15 residues. The CDR3 here is CATSRGQGAGETQYF. The CDR3 nucleotides read TGTGCCACCAGCAGAGGACAGGGGGCGGGAGAGACCCAGTACTTC. The full variable domain, its missing parts supplied by reference TRBV15 and TRBJ2-5, is DAMVIQNPRYQVTQFGKPVTLSCSQTLNHNVMYWYQQKSSQAPKLLFHYYDKDFNNEADTPDNFQSRRPNTSFCFLDIRSPGLGDTAMYLCATSRGQGAGETQYFGPGTRLLVL.

This clonotype was seen only a few times. This rearrangement joins TRBV5-1 to TRBJ2-5, with a possible D match to TRBD1 (6 bases). The CDR3 runs 14 residues. V lost 0 bases and J lost 5, with 11 bases in between. The germline V gene has CDR1 SGHRS and CDR2 YFSETQ. CDR3 sequence reads: CASSLGEQGETQYF. CDR3 in DNA: TGCGCCAGCAGCTTGGGGGAACAGGGCGAGACCCAGTACTTC.

V is TRBV29-1 and J is TRBJ1-1, with a tentative D call TRBD1 (5 bases). CDR1 and CDR2 (germline): SQVTM, ANQGSEA. V dropped 6 bases and J dropped 0 bases, with 11 bases sitting between them. This CDR3 contains 13 residues. The CDR3 DNA is TGCAGCGTGAGAGGGACGTTGAACACTGAAGCTTTCTTT. Amino acids: CSVRGTLNTEAFF.

J is TRBJ2-1 and V is TRBV29-1; the D is unclear. The V gene's germline CDR1 is SQVTM and CDR2 ANQGSEA. The CDR3 runs 13 residues. V was cut by 1 base and J by 8 bases, with 12 bases left in between. The CDR3 bases are TGCAGCGTTGAAGGGCAAGTTGACGATGAGCAGTTCTTC. Translation gives CSVEGQVDDEQFF.

Only a few counts were recorded for this clonotype. The rearrangement joins TRBV5-1 to TRBJ2-3, with TRBD2 matching 9 bases. The CDR3 extends over 16 amino acids. Germline lookup yields CDR1 SGHRS and CDR2 YFSETQ. V gave up 2 bases and J gave up 2 bases; unmatched junction bases: 6. The CDR3 DNA reads TGCGCCAGCAGCTTTAGGACTAGCGATAACACAGATACGCAGTATTTT. It codes for CASSFRTSDNTDTQYF. The full variable domain, with the rest looked up from reference TRBV5-1 and TRBJ2-3, is KAGVTQTPRYLIKTRGQQVTLSCSPISGHRSVSWYQQTPGQGLQFLFEYFSETQRNKGNFPGRFSGRQFSNSRSEMNVSTLELGDSALYLCASSFRTSDNTDTQYFGPGTRLTVL.

This clonotype was observed a handful of times. V is TRBV20-1 and J is TRBJ2-3; D tentatively fits TRBD1 or TRBD2 (5 bases each). This CDR3 contains 17 residues. V lost 5 bases to trimming and J lost 5 bases, with 26 bases between them. CDR1 DFQATT and CDR2 SNEGSKA come from the germline V gene (reference sequence). CDR3 sequence: CSALMLPGSTRGDTQYF. The CDR3 nucleotides read TGCAGTGCTCTAATGCTCCCCGGGTCTACTAGGGGAGATACGCAGTATTTT.

The V gene is TRBV5-4, the J gene TRBJ1-2; the match to TRBD1 covers 7 bases. V dropped 1 base and J dropped 5; count of bases not matched to a gene: 5. This CDR3 is built from 14 residues. CDR1 is SGHNT and CDR2 is YYREEE in the germline V gene (reference sequence). CDR3 bases: TGTGCCAGCAGCTTGAATCAGGGGGGTTATGGCTACACCTTC. It yields the protein CASSLNQGGYGYTF.

This clonotype came up a few times. The V and J genes are TRBV28 and TRBJ2-7; D is ambiguous. Germline assignment: CDR1 MDHEN and CDR2 SYDVKM. The V gene lost 7 bases and the J gene lost 5 bases, with 12 bases spanning the gap. The CDR3 consists of 12 residues. The chain's CDR3 is CASTYTSDEQYF. In DNA form, the CDR3 reads TGTGCCAGCACCTATACGTCCGACGAGCAGTACTTC.

This clonotype has at least ten counts. The chain has TRBV7-8 and TRBJ2-7, with D perhaps TRBD2 (6 bases). V lost 1 base, J lost 3 bases, and 10 bases lay in between. CDR3 length: 14 amino acids. Germline assignment: CDR1 SGHVS and CDR2 FQNEAQ. The CDR3 sequence: CASSLEAGLYEQYF. CDR3 DNA sequence: TGTGCCAGCAGCTTAGAAGCGGGCCTCTACGAGCAGTACTTC.

The chain is built from TRBV7-8 and TRBJ2-1, with 9 bases matching TRBD2. Germline CDR1 SGHVS, CDR2 FQNEAQ. CDR3 length equals 15 residues. Trimming cost V 3 bases and J 2 bases; bases outside gene matches: 2. The CDR3 DNA sequence: TGTGCCAGCAGCTTTAGCGGGGGCACCTACAATGAGCAGTTCTTC. Translated, it gives CASSFSGGTYNEQFF.